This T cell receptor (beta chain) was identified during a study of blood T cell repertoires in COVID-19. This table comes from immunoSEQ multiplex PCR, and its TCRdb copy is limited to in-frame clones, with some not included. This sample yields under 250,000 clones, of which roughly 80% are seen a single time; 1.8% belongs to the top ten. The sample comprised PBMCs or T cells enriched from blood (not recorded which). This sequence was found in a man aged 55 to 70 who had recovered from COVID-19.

The CDR3 protein is CASSQEYDSPLHF. CDR3 DNA: TGCGCCAGCAGCCAAGAGTATGATTCACCCCTCCACTTT. This chain connects TRBV4-3 to TRBJ1-6; no clear D gene. This CDR3 has 13 amino acids. In germline, CDR1 is LGHNA, CDR2 YSLEER. V lost 0 bases and J lost 8, with 5 bases in between.